A selection of T cell receptor beta chains follows, all from one sample in a study of T cell responses to AZD1222 COVID-19 vaccine. Profiling relied on immunoSEQ multiplex PCR, and the TCRdb table lists in-frame clones only, not all of them. The data contain 150,000 or so clones, roughly nine tenths of them singletons. The specimen was peripheral blood, collected on day 0 of AZD1222 vaccination. The origin of the receptors is an adult in good health. Both conserved end residues are part of each CDR3. The order of the fields is J gene, clone size, D gene, V gene, CDR3 DNA, CDR3 protein. The D gene is left open where the match is weak. A clone size is listed for some rows: how often the clone was seen (once, few, many), or a class if it is expanded.

J: TRBJ2-1
size: once
D: NA
V: TRBV11-1
DNA: TGTGCCAGCAGCTTATTTATGGGAGGTACCATCAATGAGCAGTTCTTC
CDR3: CASSLFMGGTINEQFF

J: TRBJ2-3
size: NA
D: NA
V: TRBV7-3
DNA: TGTGCCAGCAGCTTAAATCAGGGCAGGACCACAGATACGCAGTATTTT
CDR3: CASSLNQGRTTDTQYF

J: TRBJ1-1
size: NA
D: TRBD1
V: TRBV5-1
DNA: TGCGCCAGCAGCTTACAATCAGGGGGGTTTACCACTGAAGCTTTCTTT
CDR3: CASSLQSGGFTTEAFF

J: TRBJ2-6
size: NA
D: NA
V: TRBV4-3
DNA: TGCGCCAGCAGCCAAGATCCGCAGGGGAGCTCTGGGGCCAACGTCCTGACTTTC
CDR3: CASSQDPQGSSGANVLTF

J: TRBJ1-3
size: NA
D: TRBD1
V: TRBV18
DNA: TGTGCCAGCTCACCTACGGACAGGACTGGAAACACCATATATTTT
CDR3: CASSPTDRTGNTIYF

J: TRBJ1-2
size: NA
D: TRBD1
V: TRBV5-6
DNA: TGTGCCAGCAGCAGGAGGGGGCTGGATGGCTACACCTTC
CDR3: CASSRRGLDGYTF

J: TRBJ1-1
size: few
D: NA
V: TRBV5-1
DNA: TGCGCCAGCAGCTTGAGGCGGGATTTCACGACGAGCACTGAAGCTTTCTTT
CDR3: CASSLRRDFTTSTEAFF

J: TRBJ1-2
size: NA
D: TRBD1
V: TRBV10-2
DNA: TGCGCCAGCAGTGGCTCTTCGACAGGGGGATTGGCTTTCTACACCTTC
CDR3: CASSGSSTGGLAFYTF

J: TRBJ2-5
size: NA
D: NA
V: TRBV4-3
DNA: TGCGCCAGCAGCCAATCCTACACCCAAGAGACCCAGTACTTC
CDR3: CASSQSYTQETQYF

J: TRBJ2-1
size: NA
D: TRBD2
V: TRBV27
DNA: TGTGCCAGCAGTTTAAGTGGGACCGGACTAGCGGGAGAACCTTCCTACAATGAGCAGTTCTTC
CDR3: CASSLSGTGLAGEPSYNEQFF

J: TRBJ1-1
size: NA
D: TRBD1
V: TRBV5-1
DNA: TGCGCCAGCAGCCGAGGACAGGGGAACACTGAAGCTTTCTTT
CDR3: CASSRGQGNTEAFF

J: TRBJ2-7
size: once
D: NA
V: TRBV7-2
DNA: TGTGCCAGCAGCTTTATCGGGCCCTACTACGAGCAGTACTTC
CDR3: CASSFIGPYYEQYF

J: TRBJ2-1
size: NA
D: NA
V: TRBV24-1
DNA: TGTGCCACCAGTGAGGGGGCGGGATACAATGAGCAGTTCTTC
CDR3: CATSEGAGYNEQFF

J: TRBJ1-5
size: NA
D: NA
V: TRBV5-1
DNA: TGCGCCAGCAGCTCAGGGCTGGAGCAGCCCCAGCATTTT
CDR3: CASSSGLEQPQHF

J: TRBJ2-7
size: NA
D: TRBD2
V: TRBV4-2
DNA: TGTGCCAGCAGCCAAGGGCCTAGCGGGGCGAGGGTCTCCTACGAGCAGTACTTC
CDR3: CASSQGPSGARVSYEQYF

J: TRBJ2-3
size: NA
D: NA
V: TRBV6-5
DNA: TGTGCCAGCAGTTACCGGGCGGCGGGCACAGATACGCAGTATTTT
CDR3: CASSYRAAGTDTQYF

J: TRBJ1-2
size: NA
D: NA
V: TRBV19
DNA: TGTGCCAGTAGTGGGCAGGGCAGAGACTATGGCTACACCTTC
CDR3: CASSGQGRDYGYTF

J: TRBJ2-1
size: NA
D: TRBD1
V: TRBV10-3
DNA: TGTGCCATCAGTGGCCCGGGACAGGGATACGGTGAGCAGTTCTTC
CDR3: CAISGPGQGYGEQFF

J: TRBJ1-5
size: NA
D: NA
V: TRBV6-2/TRBV6-3
DNA: TGTGCCAGCAGTTCCAAGGCAGGGGTTAATAGCAATCAGCCCCAGCATTTT
CDR3: CASSSKAGVNSNQPQHF

J: TRBJ1-3
size: NA
D: NA
V: TRBV19
DNA: TGTGCCAGTACCAGGGGCATGGATGGGAACACCATATATTTT
CDR3: CASTRGMDGNTIYF

J: TRBJ1-1
size: NA
D: NA
V: TRBV19
DNA: TGTGCCAGTAGTCTCCCCGGGGGCACTGAAGCTTTCTTT
CDR3: CASSLPGGTEAFF

J: TRBJ2-3
size: NA
D: NA
V: TRBV2
DNA: TGTGCCAGCGAGTCAGATACGCAGTATTTT
CDR3: CASESDTQYF